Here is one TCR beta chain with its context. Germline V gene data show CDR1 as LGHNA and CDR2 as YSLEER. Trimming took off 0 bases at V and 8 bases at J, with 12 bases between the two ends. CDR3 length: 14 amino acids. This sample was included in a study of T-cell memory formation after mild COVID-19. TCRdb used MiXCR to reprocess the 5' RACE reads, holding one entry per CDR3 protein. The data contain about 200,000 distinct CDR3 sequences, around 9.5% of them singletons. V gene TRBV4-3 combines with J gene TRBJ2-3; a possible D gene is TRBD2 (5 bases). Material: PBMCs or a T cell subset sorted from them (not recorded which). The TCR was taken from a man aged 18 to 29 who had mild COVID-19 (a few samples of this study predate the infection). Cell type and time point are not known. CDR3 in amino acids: CASSQEPTGGTQYF. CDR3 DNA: TGCGCCAGCAGCCAAGAGCCAACCGGAGGTACGCAGTATTTT.